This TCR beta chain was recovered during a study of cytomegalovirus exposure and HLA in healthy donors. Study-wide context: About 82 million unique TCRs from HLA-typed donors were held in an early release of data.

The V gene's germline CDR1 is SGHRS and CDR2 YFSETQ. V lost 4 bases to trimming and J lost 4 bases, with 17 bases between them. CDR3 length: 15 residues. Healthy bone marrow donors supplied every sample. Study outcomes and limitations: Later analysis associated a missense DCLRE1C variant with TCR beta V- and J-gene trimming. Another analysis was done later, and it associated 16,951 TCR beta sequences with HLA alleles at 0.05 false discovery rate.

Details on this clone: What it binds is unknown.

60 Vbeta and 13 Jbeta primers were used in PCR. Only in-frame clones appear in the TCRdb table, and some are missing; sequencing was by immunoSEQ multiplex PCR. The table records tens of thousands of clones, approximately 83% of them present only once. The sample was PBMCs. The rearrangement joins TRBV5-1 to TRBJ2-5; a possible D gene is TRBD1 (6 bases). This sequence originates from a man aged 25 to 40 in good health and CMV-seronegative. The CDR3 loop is CASSPNGRGGETQYF. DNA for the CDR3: TGCGCCAGCAGCCCCAACGGCAGGGGTGGAGAGACCCAGTACTTC.